The source of this T cell receptor beta chain is a study of identical twins. Study-level results: Twins' surplus sharing was weaker for beta out-of-frame sequences.

This clonotype was seen more than once but under ten times. The antigen remains unidentified. With 2 bases removed from V and 2 bases from J, the gap between germline ends came to 14 bases. The germline gives CDR1 SGHRS, CDR2 YFSETQ. The CDR3 extends over 15 amino acids. The cDNA had a unique molecular identifier and a template-switch universal primer site. One entry per CDR3 protein results from TCRdb running MiXCR on the 5' RACE reads. Of some 1,700,000 distinct CDR3 sequences in the sample, around 33% were seen once. The sample taken for sequencing was cord blood. The chain uses TRBV5-1 and TRBJ2-7; possible D gene TRBD2, 6 bases. This clonotype was obtained from a newborn girl in good health. The CDR3 is CASSFGLAKAYEQYF. CDR3 in DNA: TGCGCCAGCAGCTTCGGGCTAGCGAAGGCCTACGAGCAGTACTTC.